The table lists the clone carrying this T cell receptor (beta chain) with many counts. From the 5' RACE reads, TCRdb called clonotypes with MiXCR, one entry per CDR3 protein. Of around 650,000 distinct CDR3 sequences listed, under 8.5% are singletons. This sample was taken from a study of identical twins. J was trimmed by 2 bases and V by 5 bases; bases with no gene match: 5. The CDR3 extends over 13 amino acids. Germline CDR1 DFQATT, CDR2 SNEGSKA (reference sequence). Healthy Caucasian donors formed the entire cohort. This sample also appeared in a second study, on yellow fever vaccine responses in identical twins.

The receptor comes from a woman aged 18-29 years in good health. The sequencing sample was made of PBMCs. The rearrangement uses TRBV20-1 and TRBJ1-1; 7 positions agree with TRBD1. CDR3 region: CSALNRGNTEAFF. CDR3 in DNA: TGCAGTGCTTTAAACAGGGGTAACACTGAAGCTTTCTTT.